This T cell receptor (beta chain) was found in a study of PD-L1 blockade in urothelial cancer. Study in general: When patients started atezolizumab in about 2014, it was given at 1,200 mg intravenously every 3 weeks. Study-wide findings and caveats: Pretreatment blood TCR clonality under the median forecast improved survival.

Concerning this clone itself: Antigen: not known.

Between 1 and 8 samples per patient were obtained, pretreatment and on-treatment. CDR3 length: 13 amino acids. Trimming pared 6 bases from V and 4 bases from J, leaving 12 bases between. The V gene's germline CDR1 is SGHRS and CDR2 YFSETQ. Sequenced by immunoSEQ multiplex PCR; TCRdb stores in-frame clones only, minus some. The sample lists some 60,000 clones; around 84% were seen once. V gene TRBV5-1 combines with J gene TRBJ2-3, with TRBD2 as a possible D gene (5 bases). Sequences were derived from PBMCs, sampled around atezolizumab (anti-PD-L1) treatment. The sequence derives from a man aged 50-59 years with urothelial cancer. CDR3 coding DNA: TGCGCCAGCAACCTCCTAGCCTCAGATACGCAGTATTTT. This encodes CASNLLASDTQYF.